The T cell receptor beta chain described here comes from a study of T cell responses to AZD1222 COVID-19 vaccine. Study-level information: Second-dose schedules of about 4 or about 12 weeks were combined.

As for this clone: The antigen remains undetermined.

Only in-frame clones appear in the TCRdb table, and some are missing; sequencing was by immunoSEQ multiplex PCR. The table lists about 120,000 clones, around 92% of them singletons. Study results and caveats: Females outnumbered males among donors, who were mostly white British; clonal diversity was possibly underestimated. Only five or six AZD1222 recipients tested seropositive at baseline.

The sample here was peripheral blood, taken on day 0 of AZD1222 vaccination. This clonotype was sampled from an adult in good health.

CDR3 in amino acids: CASSLAYQPQHF. The CDR3 coding sequence is TGTGCCAGCAGTTTAGCTTATCAGCCCCAGCATTTT. V usage is TRBV28 and J usage is TRBJ1-5; D remains ambiguous. Trimming removed 2 bases from V and 5 bases from J, with 4 bases in between. Germline V gene data show CDR1 as MDHEN and CDR2 as SYDVKM. The CDR3 length is 12 residues.